This T cell receptor (beta chain) comes out of a study of blood T cell repertoires in COVID-19 (dated by TCRdb to the early 2020s). With regard to the full study: Samples from collaborators originated in the United States, Italy and Spain and spanned both the acute and convalescent phases of COVID-19. Nearly every sample came with metadata listing a de-identified subject ID, COVID-19 status, age in years and sex. HLA class I and class II types, where available, came from metadata supplied by the sample provider rather than from assay-based typing. Samples came from the ongoing ImmuneRACE study (first 160 participants) plus 1,254 subjects from 6 global collaborators. The dataset comprised deeply sampled blood TCRbeta repertoires from subjects exposed to, actively infected with, or recovered from COVID-19. The repertoires were released in a freely available public database intended as a resource for research on the immune response to SARS-CoV-2. The material from the prospective study consisted of cDNA or gDNA derived from T cells, B-cell-depleted T cells, or PBMCs. Paper-wide results and their limitations: How much clinical and demographic metadata was included differed by source and by participant, and the metadata was provided uncurated.

TCRbeta CDR3 regions were amplified from genomic DNA using the immunoSEQ Assay, a bias-controlled multiplex PCR. Per the source publication's procedure: Nucleated cell counts per sample were estimated from amplification of reference gene primers within the assay. Sequence reads were collapsed and filtered to measure the absolute abundance of every unique TCRbeta CDR3 rearrangement. For each sample, productive Simpson clonality was calculated as the square root of Simpson's diversity index over productive rearrangements. TCRdb's version of the immuneACCESS table is confined to in-frame rearrangements and falls short of the full clone set. An unresolved V gene accounts for under half of the shortfall where checked; the remainder is of unknown origin. The DNA gave D and trimming, while V, J and clone size come from that table. This sample comprises some 350,000 clones, about 87% of them detected only once. Together, the top ten hold nearly 6.5% of the sample.

CDR3 length: 18 amino acids, cysteine to phenylalanine. The CDR3 DNA has 54 bases and is translated from base 1. Germline trimming amounts to 3 bases on V and 1 base on J, with 7 as the count of junction bases outside the gene matches. Based on the germline V gene, the CDR1 and CDR2 sequences are MDHEN and SYDVKM. For this clone: The target of this receptor is not known. No per-base quality is available; no much larger clone lies one base away.

At one collaborating source in Seattle, patients were enrolled during active infection and were followed longitudinally through the course of disease. Whole blood was collected in K2EDTA tubes by collaborating institutions according to the institutions' own protocols. For TCRbeta analysis, collaborators shipped samples as frozen whole blood, isolated PBMCs, or DNA extracted from either of those sample types. The receptor was derived from a woman aged 45-65 years with COVID-19, enrolled during active disease. Sequenced sample: peripheral blood. The V gene is TRBV28 and the J gene is TRBJ2-3, with 13 junctional bases fitting TRBD2. The nucleotide sequence reads TGTGCCAGCAGTTTGGGGACTAGCGGGAAGTTAGGCACAGATACGCAGTATTTT. Translated, it gives CASSLGTSGKLGTDTQYF.